One and the same sample provided the 23 T cell receptor beta chains below, sequenced in a study of cytomegalovirus exposure and HLA in healthy donors. The PCR made use of 60 Vbeta and 13 Jbeta primers. Sequenced by immunoSEQ multiplex PCR; TCRdb stores in-frame clones only, minus some. The table has roughly 140,000 clones, about 79% seen once. The sequencing sample was made of PBMCs. The receptors were gathered from a male donor in good health and CMV-seronegative.

This rearrangement joins TRBV9 to TRBJ2-3; 10 bases match TRBD2. The CDR3 loop spans 16 amino acids. Germline trimming cut 3 bases from V and 0 bases from J; bases unmatched to any gene: 4. Germline assignment: CDR1 SGDLS and CDR2 YYNGEE. CDR3 bases: TGTGCCAGCAGCGGCTCTAGCGGGAGTAGCACAGATACGCAGTATTTT. Translating it yields CASSGSSGSSTDTQYF. Full variable domain (rest looked up from reference TRBV9 and TRBJ2-3): DSGVTQTPKHLITATGQRVTLRCSPRSGDLSVYWYQQSLDQGLQFLIQYYNGEERAKGNILERFSAQQFPDLHSELNLSSLELGDSALYFCASSGSSGSSTDTQYFGPGTRLTVL.

This clone showed up just a few times. CDR3 DNA sequence: TGTGCCAGCAGCTTGGATCGCGGACAGGCAAACTATGGCTACACCTTC. Translating it yields CASSLDRGQANYGYTF. This sequence joins TRBV5-4 and TRBJ1-2; 7 nucleotides align to TRBD1. From germline, CDR1 is SGHNT and CDR2 YYREEE (reference sequence). The junction had 7 bases not matched to a gene; V was cut back by 0 bases and J by 2 bases. This CDR3 is built from 16 residues.

This chain connects TRBV7-3 to TRBJ1-1; TRBD1 matches 9 bases. Looked up from germline, CDR1 is SGHTA and CDR2 is FQGTGA. J was trimmed by 4 bases and V by 3 bases; bases with no gene match: 3. The CDR3 is 14 residues long. The CDR3 protein is CASSLGTGFTEAFF. The CDR3 DNA reads TGTGCCAGCAGCTTGGGGACAGGGTTCACTGAAGCTTTCTTT.

This chain connects TRBV11-2 to TRBJ2-2, with 7 bases fitting TRBD2. Germline-derived CDR1 and CDR2 are SGHAT and FQNNGV. The CDR3 is 17 amino acids. The ends lost 5 bases at V and 4 bases at J; junction bases unmatched: 13. For the CDR3, the DNA is TGTGCCAGCAGCCCCCGGGACTCCGGGAGGAGCACCGGGGAGCTGTTTTTT. It yields the protein CASSPRDSGRSTGELFF. The full variable domain, in which reference TRBV11-2 and TRBJ2-2 provide the parts outside the CDR3, is EAGVAQSPRYKIIEKRQSVAFWCNPISGHATLYWYQQILGQGPKLLIQFQNNGVVDDSQLPKDRFSAERLKGVDSTLKIQPAKLEDSAVYLCASSPRDSGRSTGELFFGEGSRLTVL.

This clone occurred once. CDR3 region: CASSSYPLSGRGQSEQFF. CDR3 in DNA: TGTGCCAGCAGTTCATACCCCCTCAGCGGGAGGGGTCAGTCTGAGCAGTTCTTC. This chain uses TRBV27 with TRBJ2-1; 10 nucleotides align to TRBD2. Germline-derived CDR1 and CDR2 are MNHEY and SMNVEV (reference sequence). J was trimmed by 9 bases and V by 4 bases; bases with no gene match: 18. The CDR3 has 18 amino acids.

The V call is TRBV5-1, the J call TRBJ2-7; the D is unclear. Trimming pared 0 bases from V and 4 bases from J, leaving 8 bases between. CDR3 length equals 13 residues. The germline CDR1 and CDR2 sequences are SGHRS and YFSETQ. In DNA form, the CDR3 reads TGCGCCAGCAGCTTGGAGATAGCATACGAGCAGTACTTC. Residues: CASSLEIAYEQYF.

The rearrangement links TRBV11-2 to TRBJ2-7; 11 positions match TRBD2. Germline values: CDR1 SGHAT, CDR2 FQNNGV. This CDR3 spans 15 amino acids. V trimming: 1 base; J trimming: 4 bases; junction bases outside the gene matches: 3. CDR3 amino acids: CASSLGTSGSYEQYF. CDR3 in DNA: TGTGCCAGCAGCTTAGGAACTAGCGGGAGTTACGAGCAGTACTTC.

DNA of the CDR3: TGTGCCAGTAGTGCCCCACGGGAGCGGGGAGAGACCCAGTACTTC. The encoded protein is CASSAPRERGETQYF. V and J are TRBV19 and TRBJ2-5, with 7 bases lining up with TRBD2. The length of the CDR3 is 15 residues. Trimming at V came to 5 bases and at J to 4 bases, leaving 10 bases not matched to a gene. CDR1 is LNHDA, CDR2 SQIVND, per germline (reference sequence).

The V and J genes are TRBV5-4 and TRBJ2-2; unclear D gene. Trimming stripped 4 bases from V and 7 bases from J, with 11 bases between. The CDR3 runs to 13 residues. The germline V gene encodes CDR1 SGHNT and CDR2 YYREEE (reference sequence). The CDR3 here is CASSPSRGGELFF. The CDR3 DNA reads TGTGCCAGCAGCCCGAGTCGCGGCGGGGAGCTGTTTTTT. Full variable domain (missing parts from reference TRBV5-4 and TRBJ2-2): ETGVTQSPTHLIKTRGQQVTLRCSSQSGHNTVSWYQQALGQGPQFIFQYYREEENGRGNFPPRFSGLQFPNYSSELNVNALELDDSALYLCASSPSRGGELFFGEGSRLTVL.

The chain has TRBV29-1 and TRBJ2-5; 14 nucleotides agree with TRBD2. V lost 2 bases and J lost 4; bases outside the gene matches: 3. The germline V gene encodes CDR1 SQVTM and CDR2 ANQGSEA. This CDR3 has 15 residues. CDR3: CSVEPGLAGAETQYF. In DNA, the CDR3 is TGCAGCGTTGAACCGGGACTAGCGGGAGCAGAGACCCAGTACTTC.

This chain connects TRBV13 to TRBJ1-1; no clear D gene. V lost 5 bases and J 6 bases, leaving 10 bases between the germline ends. Per the germline V gene, CDR1 is PRHDT and CDR2 is FYEKMQ (reference sequence). The CDR3 contains 12 residues. The CDR3 bases are TGTGCCAGCAGCGAGGGTTCCGCTGAAGCTTTCTTT. Translating it yields CASSEGSAEAFF.

This rearrangement joins TRBV5-6 to TRBJ2-4, with D possibly being TRBD1 (5 bases). This CDR3 is built from 16 residues. V lost 0 bases and J lost 0, with 10 bases in between. The germline gives CDR1 SGHDT, CDR2 YYEEEE. CDR3 protein: CASSLGDSLAKNIQYF. In nucleotides, the CDR3 is TGTGCCAGCAGCTTGGGAGACAGCTTAGCCAAAAACATTCAGTACTTC.

The chain combines TRBV6-5 with TRBJ2-7, with TRBD1 matching over 7 bases. Germline lookup yields CDR1 MNHEY and CDR2 SVGAGI. The V segment lost 6 bases and the J segment 3 bases; nucleotides outside the gene matches: 8. The CDR3 spans 14 residues. The CDR3 loop is CASRPRDRFYEQYF. CDR3 in DNA: TGTGCCAGCAGACCAAGGGACAGATTCTACGAGCAGTACTTC.

The chain employs TRBV18 and TRBJ2-5, with TRBD1 identical over 8 bases. V lost 4 bases to trimming and J lost 5 bases; unmatched junction nucleotides: 12. The CDR3 runs to 16 residues. Germline V gives CDR1 KGHSH, CDR2 LQKENI. CDR3 DNA: TGTGCCAGCTCACGTGCTGGACAGGGCGGTGGGGAGACCCAGTACTTC. Protein product: CASSRAGQGGGETQYF.

This rearrangement joins TRBV2 to TRBJ2-5; weak D call: TRBD2 (5 bases). The end of the DNA fits TRBJ2-7 better, so the J call may be wrong. The CDR3 loop spans 13 amino acids. CDR1 and CDR2 (germline): SNHLY, FYNNEI. The CDR3 sequence: CASSGLPGNEQYF. CDR3 sequence (DNA): TGTGCCAGCAGTGGCCTCCCGGGGAACGAGCAGTACTTC.

This clone has just one count. V is TRBV19 and J is TRBJ2-2, with 8 bases fitting TRBD2. V lost 0 bases, J lost 7 bases, and 4 bases stayed unmatched. Germline lookup yields CDR1 LNHDA and CDR2 SQIVND (reference sequence). The CDR3 loop spans 15 amino acids. CDR3 region: CASSIDREGNGELFF. The CDR3 DNA sequence: TGTGCCAGTAGTATAGACCGGGAGGGGAACGGGGAGCTGTTTTTT.

The V and J genes are TRBV6-5 and TRBJ1-6; maybe TRBD1 (6 bases). The CDR3 has 14 residues. From germline, CDR1 is MNHEY and CDR2 SVGAGI. V gave up 4 bases and J gave up 7 bases, with 11 bases separating them. This CDR3 reads CASSSDSRNSPLHF. CDR3 DNA sequence: TGTGCCAGCAGTTCGGACAGCCGGAATTCACCCCTCCACTTT.

This sequence joins TRBV7-9 and TRBJ2-2, with 14 nucleotides matching TRBD2. This CDR3 has 19 amino acids. The trim removed 4 bases at V and 1 base at J, leaving 8 bases unmatched. Germline CDR1 SEHNR, CDR2 FQNEAQ (reference sequence). This CDR3 is CASSSWTSGRRGNTGELFF. The CDR3 DNA is TGTGCCAGCAGCTCATGGACTAGCGGGAGGAGGGGGAACACCGGGGAGCTGTTTTTT.

The chain is built from TRBV7-9 and TRBJ1-4; D call uncertain. The V gene lost 3 bases and the J gene lost 5 bases, with 7 bases spanning the gap. Germline CDR1 and CDR2: SEHNR and FQNEAQ (reference sequence). The CDR3 sequence is 13 residues long. The CDR3 reads CASSFGINEKLFF. The CDR3 region has the DNA TGTGCCAGCAGCTTCGGGATCAATGAAAAACTGTTTTTT. The variable domain in full, with the rest retrieved from reference TRBV7-9 and TRBJ1-4, is DTGVSQNPRHKITKRGQNVTFRCDPISEHNRLYWYRQTLGQGPEFLTYFQNEAQLEKSRLLSDRFSAERPKGSFSTLEIQRTEQGDSAMYLCASSFGINEKLFFGSGTQLSVL.

The chain combines TRBV12-5 with TRBJ1-4, with D perhaps TRBD1 (5 bases). Trimming removed 4 bases at V and 8 bases at J, with 20 bases between. The CDR3 spans 16 residues. Germline lookup yields CDR1 LGHNT and CDR2 FRNRAP. The CDR3 region has the DNA TGTGCTAGTGGTTCGGTGTTGGGGGGAGAAGTGGAAAAACTGTTTTTT. Its protein product is CASGSVLGGEVEKLFF.

V is TRBV15 and J is TRBJ2-7, with TRBD2 identical over 7 bases. CDR3 length equals 15 residues. With 3 bases clipped from V and 4 bases from J, the junction kept 9 bases outside the gene matches. Germline CDR1 LNHNV, CDR2 YYDKDF (reference sequence). This CDR3 is CATSRGGGRRYEQYF. Here the CDR3 DNA reads TGTGCCACCAGCAGGGGGGGAGGGAGGAGATACGAGCAGTACTTC.

The chain has TRBV4-3 and TRBJ2-6, with 7 bases fitting TRBD2. Trimming at V came to 4 bases and at J to 3 bases, leaving 9 bases not matched to a gene. The germline V gene has CDR1 LGHNA and CDR2 YSLEER. The CDR3 has 17 amino acids. The CDR3 sequence is CASSRGGGGGGANVLTF. DNA of the CDR3: TGCGCCAGCAGCCGGGGGGGTGGAGGAGGTGGGGCCAACGTCCTGACTTTC.

This clone was seen once. The rearrangement links TRBV7-3 to TRBJ2-5, with 8 bases matching TRBD2. Matching the DNA end better, TRBJ2-7 makes the J call doubtful. CDR1 is SGHTA and CDR2 is FQGTGA in the germline V gene. CDR3 length: 14 residues. CDR3 region: CASSPGTSSYEQYF. For the CDR3, the DNA is TGTGCCAGCAGCCCTGGGACTAGCTCCTACGAGCAGTACTTC.